The clone carrying this TCR beta chain was picked up one time. The record originates from a study of long-term antiretroviral therapy in people with HIV. Version v3.0 of the immunoSEQ assay was performed at survey level. Generated by immunoSEQ multiplex PCR, the TCRdb table keeps only in-frame clones and is missing some. The sample has 35,000 or so clones, over 65% seen once. Here the sequenced sample was unsorted PBMCs, taken 2 years after starting antiretroviral therapy. The TCR was taken from a woman aged 45-60 years with HIV.

CDR3 loop: CASSWAAGSSYEQYF. As DNA, the CDR3 is TGTGCCAGCAGTTGGGCGGCAGGGAGCTCCTACGAGCAGTACTTC. The V and J genes are TRBV6-5 and TRBJ2-7; possibly TRBD1 or TRBD2 for D (5 bases each). This CDR3 is 15 amino acids long. Trimming left V 4 bases short and J 0 bases short, with 13 bases between. The V gene's germline CDR1 is MNHEY and CDR2 SVGAGI.